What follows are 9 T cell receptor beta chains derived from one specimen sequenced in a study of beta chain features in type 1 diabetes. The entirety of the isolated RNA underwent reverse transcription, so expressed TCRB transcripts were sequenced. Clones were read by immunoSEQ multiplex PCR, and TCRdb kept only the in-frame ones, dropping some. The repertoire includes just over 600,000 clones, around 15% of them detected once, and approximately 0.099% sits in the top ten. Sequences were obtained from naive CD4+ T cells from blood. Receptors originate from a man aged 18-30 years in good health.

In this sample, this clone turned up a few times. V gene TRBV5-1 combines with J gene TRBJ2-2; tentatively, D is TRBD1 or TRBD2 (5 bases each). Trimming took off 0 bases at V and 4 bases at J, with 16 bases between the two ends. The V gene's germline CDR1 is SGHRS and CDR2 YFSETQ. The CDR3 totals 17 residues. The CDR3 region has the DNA TGCGCCAGCAGCTTGGGGCCAGGATTGAGGGGCACCGGGGAGCTGTTTTTT. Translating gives CASSLGPGLRGTGELFF. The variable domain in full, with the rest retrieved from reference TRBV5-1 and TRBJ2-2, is KAGVTQTPRYLIKTRGQQVTLSCSPISGHRSVSWYQQTPGQGLQFLFEYFSETQRNKGNFPGRFSGRQFSNSRSEMNVSTLELGDSALYLCASSLGPGLRGTGELFFGEGSRLTVL.

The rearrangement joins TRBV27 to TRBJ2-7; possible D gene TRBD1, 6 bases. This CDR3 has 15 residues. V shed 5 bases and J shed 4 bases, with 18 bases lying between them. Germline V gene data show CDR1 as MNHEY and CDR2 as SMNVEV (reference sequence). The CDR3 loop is CASSPPMTGVYEQYF. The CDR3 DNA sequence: TGTGCCAGCAGTCCACCCATGACAGGCGTGTACGAGCAGTACTTC.

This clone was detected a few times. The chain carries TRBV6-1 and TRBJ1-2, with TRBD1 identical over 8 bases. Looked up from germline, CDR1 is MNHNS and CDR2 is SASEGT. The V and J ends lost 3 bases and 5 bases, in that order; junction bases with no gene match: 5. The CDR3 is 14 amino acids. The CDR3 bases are TGTGCCAGCAGTGATACGGGACAGGAATATGGCTACACCTTC. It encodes CASSDTGQEYGYTF.

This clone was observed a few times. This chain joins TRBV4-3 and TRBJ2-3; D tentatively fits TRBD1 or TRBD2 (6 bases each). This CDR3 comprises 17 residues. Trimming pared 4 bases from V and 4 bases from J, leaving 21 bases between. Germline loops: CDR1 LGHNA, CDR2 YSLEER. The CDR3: CASSPRGRDGVADTQYF. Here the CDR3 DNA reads TGCGCCAGCAGCCCACGGGGGCGCGATGGGGTTGCAGATACGCAGTATTTT.

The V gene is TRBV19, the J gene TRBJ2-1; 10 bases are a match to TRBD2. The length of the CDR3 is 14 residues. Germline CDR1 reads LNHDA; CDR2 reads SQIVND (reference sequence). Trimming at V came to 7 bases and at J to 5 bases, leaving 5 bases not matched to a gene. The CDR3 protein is CASTVGLANNEQFF. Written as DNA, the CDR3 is TGTGCCAGTACCGTGGGACTAGCGAACAATGAGCAGTTCTTC.

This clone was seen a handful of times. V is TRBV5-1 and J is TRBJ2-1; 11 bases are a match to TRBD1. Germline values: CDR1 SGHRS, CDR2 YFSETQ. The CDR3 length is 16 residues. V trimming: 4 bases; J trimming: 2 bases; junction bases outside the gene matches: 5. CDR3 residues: CASSAWTGGTYNEQFF. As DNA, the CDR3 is TGCGCCAGCAGCGCCTGGACAGGGGGCACCTACAATGAGCAGTTCTTC. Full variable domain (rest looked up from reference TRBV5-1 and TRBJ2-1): KAGVTQTPRYLIKTRGQQVTLSCSPISGHRSVSWYQQTPGQGLQFLFEYFSETQRNKGNFPGRFSGRQFSNSRSEMNVSTLELGDSALYLCASSAWTGGTYNEQFFGPGTRLTVL.

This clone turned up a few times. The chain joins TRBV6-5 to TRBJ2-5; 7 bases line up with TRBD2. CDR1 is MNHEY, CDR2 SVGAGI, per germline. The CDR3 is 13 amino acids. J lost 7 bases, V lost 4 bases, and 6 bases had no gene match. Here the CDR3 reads CASSSSGTGTQYF. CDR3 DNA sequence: TGTGCCAGCAGTTCTAGCGGTACAGGGACCCAGTACTTC.

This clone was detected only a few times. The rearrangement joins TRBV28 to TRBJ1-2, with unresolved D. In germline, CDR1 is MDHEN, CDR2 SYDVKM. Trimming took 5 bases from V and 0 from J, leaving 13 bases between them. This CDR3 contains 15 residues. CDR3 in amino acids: CASSLPSSANYGYTF. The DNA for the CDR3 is TGTGCCAGCAGTCTTCCGTCGTCTGCTAACTATGGCTACACCTTC.

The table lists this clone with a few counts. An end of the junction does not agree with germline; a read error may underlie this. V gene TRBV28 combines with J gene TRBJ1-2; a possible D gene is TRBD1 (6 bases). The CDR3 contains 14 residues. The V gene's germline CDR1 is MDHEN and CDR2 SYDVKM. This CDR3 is CASSSGTWDNRPRF. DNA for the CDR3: TGTGCCAGCAGTTCCGGGACATGGGACAATCGACCCCGCTTC.